A selection of T cell receptor beta chains follows, all from one sample in a study of cytomegalovirus exposure and HLA in healthy donors. Libraries were prepared by immunoSEQ multiplex PCR; TCRdb keeps only in-frame clonotypes and omits some of them. The table shows approximately 210,000 clones, with around 82% occurring only once. Sequencing used PBMCs. Every receptor here comes from a man aged 18 to 35 in good health and CMV-seronegative. The CDR3 runs from the conserved cysteine through the conserved F or W. D genes are given only for firm matches. Expanded clones are given a class, and other clones once, few, many or no size at all.

>TRBD2|TRBJ2-1|few|TRBV7-3
TGTGCCAGCAGCCTCACTAGCGCGAGCTCCTACAATGAGCAGTTCTTC
CASSLTSASSYNEQFF
>NA|TRBJ2-7|NA|TRBV15
TGTGCCACCAGCAGAGATACCCCGGACGAGCAGTACTTC
CATSRDTPDEQYF
>NA|TRBJ2-1|few|TRBV7-3
TGTGCCAGCAGCTTAGAGATCTCCTACAATGAGCAGTTCTTC
CASSLEISYNEQFF
>NA|TRBJ2-1|NA|TRBV5-4
TGTGCCAGCAGCTCCACTCCGGACAGCAGCTCCTACAATGAGCAGTTCTTC
CASSSTPDSSSYNEQFF
>NA|TRBJ2-5|NA|TRBV21-1
TGTGCCAGCAGCAAAGGCGACGATAGCGGGAGTTTGGAGACCCAGTACTTC
CASSKGDDSGSLETQYF
>NA|TRBJ1-2|NA|TRBV6-5
TGTGCCAGCAGGCGGGCAGTTAACTATGGCTACACCTTC
CASRRAVNYGYTF
>NA|TRBJ2-3|NA|TRBV2
TGTGCCAGCAAGTTCGGAGCAGCCACAGATACGCAGTATTTT
CASKFGAATDTQYF
>TRBD2|TRBJ2-7|NA|TRBV7-3
TGTGCCAGCAGCTTCGGCGGGAGTCCCTCCTACGAGCAGTACTTC
CASSFGGSPSYEQYF
>NA|TRBJ1-1|NA|TRBV7-8
TGTGCCAGCAGCCCATCCCAGGGCACTGAAGCTTTCTTT
CASSPSQGTEAFF
>TRBD1|TRBJ2-5|NA|TRBV5-6
TGTGCCAGCAGCCCATGGAGTCGCGCAGGGGGCTTTGTTCAAGAGACCCAGTACTTC
CASSPWSRAGGFVQETQYF
>NA|TRBJ2-1|NA|TRBV6-6
TGTGCCAGCAGTATAGAATCCCACTCCTACAATGAGCAGTTCTTC
CASSIESHSYNEQFF
>TRBD2|TRBJ2-3|NA|TRBV9
TGTGCCAGCAGCGTCAGCGGGGGAAACCCAGATACGCAGTATTTT
CASSVSGGNPDTQYF
>NA|TRBJ1-1|NA|TRBV18
TGTGCCAGCTCACTGACGCCCCTACAGGGAATGAACACTGAAGCTTTCTTT
CASSLTPLQGMNTEAFF
>NA|TRBJ1-2|NA|TRBV29-1
TGCAGCGCCATGGACGGGGTTGGCGGCTACACCTTC
CSAMDGVGGYTF
>TRBD2|TRBJ2-5|NA|TRBV29-1
TGCAACGTTGGCACTAGCGGGAAGGTTGGGGAGCAGTACTTC
CNVGTSGKVGEQYF
>TRBD2|TRBJ2-1|NA|TRBV7-2
TGTGCCAGCGGGCTACGACTAGCGTCTTACAATGAGCAGTTCTTC
CASGLRLASYNEQFF
>NA|TRBJ2-7|NA|TRBV6-5
TGTGCCAGCAGTTTTCGGGAGCCCAATGGGGAGCAGTACTTC
CASSFREPNGEQYF
>NA|TRBJ1-3|NA|TRBV18
TGTGCCAGCTCACCCGGGAGGGAGAGCTCTGGAAACACCATATATTTT
CASSPGRESSGNTIYF
>TRBD2|TRBJ2-7|NA|TRBV5-1
TGCGCCAGCACCCCCGCGGGAGGGCCGGCCTACGAGCAGTACTTC
CASTPAGGPAYEQYF
>TRBD1|TRBJ2-2|once|TRBV7-3
TGTGCCAGCAGCTCCAGGGGGCGTGACACCGGGGAGCTGTTTTTT
CASSSRGRDTGELFF
>NA|TRBJ2-7|NA|TRBV27
TGTGCCAGCAACTCTCAAAGTGGCGAGCAGTACTTC
CASNSQSGEQYF
>NA|TRBJ1-3|NA|TRBV29-1
TGCAGCGTTGATTTCCAGGGGCCTGGAAACACCATATATTTT
CSVDFQGPGNTIYF
>NA|TRBJ2-5|NA|TRBV4-1
TGCGCCAGCAGCCAAGTGAGACTAGTCCAAGAGACCCAGTACTTC
CASSQVRLVQETQYF
>TRBD1|TRBJ1-5|NA|TRBV19
TGTGCCAGTAGTATAACAGGGGATAGCAATCAGCCCCAGCATTTT
CASSITGDSNQPQHF
>TRBD1|TRBJ1-6|few|TRBV6-5
TGTGCCAGCAAAATACAGGGGACGAATTCACCCCTCCACTTT
CASKIQGTNSPLHF
>TRBD2|TRBJ2-7|NA|TRBV7-2
TGTGCCAGCAGCCAAGCGGGGACTAGCGGGAGTCCCTACGAGCAGTACTTC
CASSQAGTSGSPYEQYF
>TRBD1|TRBJ1-4|NA|TRBV28
TGTGCCAGCAGTGGCCAGGGGGAAAGTGAAAAACTGTTTTTT
CASSGQGESEKLFF
>NA|TRBJ1-1|NA|TRBV19
TGTGCCAGTAGTTCCAGAGGACTAATTCGGGACGCTGAAGCTTTCTTT
CASSSRGLIRDAEAFF
>NA|TRBJ2-2|NA|TRBV11-2
TGTGCCAGCTCCGGACTTGTCAAAGGGGAGCTGTTTTTT
CASSGLVKGELFF
>NA|TRBJ2-3|NA|TRBV5-4
TGTGCCAGCAGCTTGGCCGGGAATAGGGCAGATACGCAGTATTTT
CASSLAGNRADTQYF
>NA|TRBJ2-5|NA|TRBV14
TGTGCCAGCAGCCGAGCCGGGACTTGGACTGAAGAGACCCAGTACTTC
CASSRAGTWTEETQYF
>NA|TRBJ1-5|once|TRBV5-1
TGCGCCACTACGAAATATAGCAATCAGCCCCAGCATTTT
CATTKYSNQPQHF
>NA|TRBJ1-6|NA|TRBV5-5
TGTGCCAGCAGCTCCGGTACGGGGACAACCGGTTCACCCCTCCACTTT
CASSSGTGTTGSPLHF